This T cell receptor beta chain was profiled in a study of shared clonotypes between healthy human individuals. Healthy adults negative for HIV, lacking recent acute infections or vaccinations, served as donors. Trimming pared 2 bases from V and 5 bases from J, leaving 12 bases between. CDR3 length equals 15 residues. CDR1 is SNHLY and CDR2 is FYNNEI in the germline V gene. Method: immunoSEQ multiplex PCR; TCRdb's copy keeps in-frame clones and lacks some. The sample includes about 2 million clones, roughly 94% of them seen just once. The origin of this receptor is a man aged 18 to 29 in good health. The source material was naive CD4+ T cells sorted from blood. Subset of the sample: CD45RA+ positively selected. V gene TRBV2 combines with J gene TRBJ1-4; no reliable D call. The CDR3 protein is CASSEFGSENEKLFF. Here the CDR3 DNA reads TGTGCCAGCAGTGAATTTGGATCAGAGAATGAAAAACTGTTTTTT.